Presented here are 32 T cell receptor beta chains from one specimen sequenced in a study of T cell changes during pregnancy in multiple sclerosis. Method: immunoSEQ multiplex PCR; TCRdb's copy keeps in-frame clones and lacks some. The sample consists of under 65,000 clones, roughly 92% of them appearing once. The specimen comprised peripheral blood, sampled in the second trimester of pregnancy. These receptors all stem from a female donor with multiple sclerosis, enrolled in a pregnancy study.

The rearrangement uses TRBV5-6 and TRBJ1-2, with D maybe TRBD1 (5 bases). Germline CDR1 is SGHDT and CDR2 is YYEEEE. The CDR3 covers 19 residues. The ends were cut back, 0 bases at V and 3 bases at J, with 24 bases in the middle. Here the CDR3 DNA reads TGTGCCAGCAGCTTGGCCTACAGGTGGGGTTCAAAGTGGGACTATGGCTACACCTTC. Translating gives CASSLAYRWGSKWDYGYTF.

The chain is built from TRBV30 and TRBJ2-1, with D perhaps TRBD2 (6 bases). CDR1 GTSNPN and CDR2 SVGIG come from the germline V gene (reference sequence). This CDR3 region has 16 residues. The ends were cut back, 7 bases at V and 5 bases at J, with 24 bases in the middle. CDR3 loop: CALKSSPAGSHNEQFF. CDR3 nucleotides: TGTGCCTTGAAAAGTTCACCAGCGGGTTCACACAATGAGCAGTTCTTC.

The CDR3 spells CASSLGTGKETQYF. DNA for the CDR3: TGCGCCAGCAGCTTGGGGACTGGGAAAGAGACCCAGTACTTC. The chain employs TRBV5-1 and TRBJ2-5, with a possible D match to TRBD2 (5 bases). Trimming shortened V by 0 bases and J by 3 bases, and 9 bases separated the two germline ends. Germline V gives CDR1 SGHRS, CDR2 YFSETQ. CDR3 size: 14 residues.

This chain connects TRBV19 to TRBJ2-7, with a tentative D call TRBD2 (6 bases). V lost 3 bases and J 7 bases, leaving 10 bases between the germline ends. CDR3 length equals 12 residues. The germline V gene has CDR1 LNHDA and CDR2 SQIVND (reference sequence). Here the CDR3 reads CASSILGGEQYF. DNA for the CDR3: TGTGCCAGTAGTATCTTGGGGGGTGAGCAGTACTTC.

This chain connects TRBV6-1 to TRBJ2-5; TRBD2 matches 11 bases. The V gene's germline CDR1 is MNHNS and CDR2 SASEGT. This CDR3 comprises 14 residues. J lost 1 base, V lost 6 bases, and 1 base had no gene match. CDR3 nucleotides: TGTGCCAGCAGCGGGACTAGCGGCCAAGAGACCCAGTACTTC. It encodes CASSGTSGQETQYF.

The rearrangement joins TRBV6-1 to TRBJ2-1; the match to TRBD2 covers 10 bases. CDR3 length: 13 residues. Trimming removed 7 bases from V and 8 bases from J; junction bases left unmatched: 5. Germline V gene sequence: CDR1 MNHNS, CDR2 SASEGT. CDR3 sequence reads: CASTSGSGYEQFF. The CDR3 DNA follows: TGTGCCAGCACTAGCGGGAGTGGGTATGAGCAGTTCTTC.

This sequence joins TRBV2 and TRBJ2-1, with 10 bases lining up with TRBD2. The germline CDR1 and CDR2 sequences are SNHLY and FYNNEI. The CDR3 runs to 17 residues. V shed 7 bases and J 5 bases; nucleotides not matched to a gene: 14. CDR3 sequence reads: CASKPRTGLAANNEQFF. CDR3 DNA: TGTGCCAGCAAACCTAGGACTGGACTAGCGGCTAACAATGAGCAGTTCTTC.

The CDR3 DNA follows: TGTGCCAGCAGCGCCCGAGGAGGTGGAGAGACCCAGTACTTC. Its protein product is CASSARGGGETQYF. V usage is TRBV5-4 and J usage is TRBJ2-5; D is perhaps TRBD2 (5 bases). V was shortened by 4 bases and J by 4 bases, with 14 bases between the two germline ends. Germline CDR1 SGHNT, CDR2 YYREEE (reference sequence). CDR3 size: 14 residues.

The CDR3 region has the DNA TGTGCCAGCAGCCAAGCCGGGACAGGGATAAACACCGGGGAGCTGTTTTTT. Residues: CASSQAGTGINTGELFF. The genes are TRBV5-5 and TRBJ2-2; 9 bases match TRBD1. The V gene end was trimmed by 4 bases and the J gene end by 2 bases; junction bases not matched to a gene: 9. This CDR3 is built from 17 residues. The germline V gene has CDR1 SGHKS and CDR2 YYEKEE (reference sequence).

The chain uses TRBV19 and TRBJ1-3, with 8 bases identical to TRBD1. CDR3 length: 16 amino acids. V shed 7 bases, J shed 6 bases, and the junction held 14 bases outside the gene matches. CDR1 is LNHDA and CDR2 is SQIVND in the germline V gene (reference sequence). The CDR3 loop reads CASTSRQGLIENTIYF. In DNA, the CDR3 is TGTGCCAGTACCTCAAGACAGGGGTTGATTGAAAACACCATATATTTT.

This chain connects TRBV5-1 to TRBJ1-1; maybe TRBD1 (6 bases). This CDR3 spans 15 amino acids. The V end was cut by 0 bases, the J end by 0 bases, with 9 bases between. Germline V lookup: CDR1 SGHRS, CDR2 YFSETQ. DNA for the CDR3: TGCGCCAGCAGCTTGGAGGCAGGGGTGAACACTGAAGCTTTCTTT. Protein product: CASSLEAGVNTEAFF.

The rearrangement joins TRBV5-1 to TRBJ2-3, with D uncertain. The germline gives CDR1 SGHRS, CDR2 YFSETQ. The V gene lost 5 bases and the J gene lost 1 base, with 20 bases spanning the gap. The CDR3 loop spans 17 amino acids. The DNA of the CDR3 is TGCGCCAGCAGTGATCGAAGACTGGCGTCTGGCACAGATACGCAGTATTTT. This translates into CASSDRRLASGTDTQYF.

The J gene is TRBJ1-4, the V gene TRBV30; D is perhaps TRBD1 (5 bases). V was trimmed by 1 base and J by 5 bases, leaving 8 bases between them. Germline V gene data show CDR1 as GTSNPN and CDR2 as SVGIG (reference sequence). The CDR3 has 13 amino acids. CDR3 sequence: CAWSGGLNEKLFF. In nucleotides, the CDR3 is TGTGCCTGGAGTGGGGGACTGAATGAAAAACTGTTTTTT.

This rearrangement joins TRBV28 to TRBJ1-5, with D possibly being TRBD1 (5 bases). V was cut by 5 bases and J by 3 bases, with 11 bases left in between. The CDR3 runs 14 residues. Germline V gives CDR1 MDHEN, CDR2 SYDVKM. CDR3 in amino acids: CASSPLQVNQPQHF. CDR3 bases: TGTGCCAGCAGTCCCTTACAGGTCAATCAGCCCCAGCATTTT. The full variable domain, completed using reference TRBV28 and TRBJ1-5, is DVKVTQSSRYLVKRTGEKVFLECVQDMDHENMFWYRQDPGLGLRLIYFSYDVKMKEKGDIPEGYSVSREKKERFSLILESASTNQTSMYLCASSPLQVNQPQHFGDGTRLSIL.

The chain uses TRBV2 and TRBJ1-5; a possible D gene is TRBD1 (5 bases). Trimming removed 2 bases at V and 4 bases at J, with 9 bases between. Germline values: CDR1 SNHLY, CDR2 FYNNEI. The CDR3 totals 14 residues. CDR3 nucleotides: TGTGCCAGCAGTGAACAGGGCTCAAATCAGCCCCAGCATTTT. Its protein product is CASSEQGSNQPQHF.

This clone was picked up one time. The V gene is TRBV10-1, the J gene TRBJ1-5; D may be TRBD1 (5 bases). This CDR3 contains 14 residues. Germline V gene sequence: CDR1 WNHNN, CDR2 SYGVQD (reference sequence). V lost 2 bases to trimming and J lost 3 bases, with 8 bases between them. The CDR3 region has the DNA TGCGCCAGCAGTGAGGGGGGGATCAATCAGCCCCAGCATTTT. Amino acids: CASSEGGINQPQHF.

The chain couples TRBV5-1 to TRBJ2-2, with D unclear. The germline CDR1 and CDR2 sequences are SGHRS and YFSETQ. The germline V and J ends were trimmed by 0 bases and 1 base, with 10 bases remaining between them. The CDR3 has 16 residues. CDR3 sequence reads: CASSLEVSRNTGELFF. The CDR3 region has the DNA TGCGCCAGCAGCTTGGAAGTCTCCAGGAACACCGGGGAGCTGTTTTTT.

The chain has TRBV5-1 and TRBJ1-2; tentative D call: TRBD1 (6 bases). CDR1 SGHRS and CDR2 YFSETQ come from the germline V gene. V lost 4 bases and J lost 6, with 19 bases in between. This CDR3 contains 15 residues. CDR3 protein: CASSPEGGPLDGYTF. The CDR3 nucleotides are TGCGCCAGCAGCCCTGAGGGGGGGCCATTAGATGGCTACACCTTC.

Written as DNA, the CDR3 is TGTGCCAGCAGAGCGGGACTCAGCGACTCTGGGGCCAACGTCCTGACTTTC. It encodes CASRAGLSDSGANVLTF. This chain joins TRBV27 and TRBJ2-6; 7 positions agree with TRBD2. Germline trimming cut 6 bases from V and 0 bases from J; bases unmatched to any gene: 8. Germline assignment: CDR1 MNHEY and CDR2 SMNVEV (reference sequence). This CDR3 has 17 residues.

This chain uses TRBV7-2 with TRBJ2-5, with 8 bases lining up with TRBD1. The CDR3 is 15 amino acids. V was clipped by 5 bases and J by 4 bases; unmatched bases: 9. Germline CDR1 is SGHTA and CDR2 is FQGNSA. CDR3 sequence reads: CASSRGQGTSETQYF. The CDR3 DNA is TGTGCCAGCAGCCGTGGACAGGGCACCTCAGAGACCCAGTACTTC.

The chain has TRBV5-6 and TRBJ2-1, with TRBD2 matching 8 bases. In germline, CDR1 is SGHDT, CDR2 YYEEEE. The CDR3 sequence is 17 residues long. V dropped 1 base and J dropped 4; count of bases not matched to a gene: 10. The CDR3 region has the DNA TGTGCCAGCAGCTTGAGTGGAGCGGGAGTTGGATACAATGAGCAGTTCTTC. Translation: CASSLSGAGVGYNEQFF. Variable domain in full (rest from reference TRBV5-6 and TRBJ2-1): DAGVTQSPTHLIKTRGQQVTLRCSPKSGHDTVSWYQQALGQGPQFIFQYYEEEERQRGNFPDRFSGHQFPNYSSELNVNALLLGDSALYLCASSLSGAGVGYNEQFFGPGTRLTVL.

Here the CDR3 DNA reads TGTGCCAGCAGGTCAACAGGGGACTCCAATGAGCAGTTCTTC. This codes for CASRSTGDSNEQFF. The chain couples TRBV6-1 to TRBJ2-1, with D possibly TRBD1 on 7 matching bases. Trimming removed 6 bases at V and 6 bases at J, with 15 bases between. The CDR3 consists of 14 residues. Germline loops: CDR1 MNHNS, CDR2 SASEGT.

The J gene is TRBJ2-2, the V gene TRBV19; 8 bases map to TRBD2. The CDR3 has 16 residues. Looked up from germline, CDR1 is LNHDA and CDR2 is SQIVND (reference sequence). J lost 1 base, V lost 4 bases, and 5 bases had no gene match. The CDR3 nucleotides are TGTGCCAGTAGTACACGGGAGGGCTGGAACACCGGGGAGCTGTTTTTT. This encodes CASSTREGWNTGELFF.

The chain recombines TRBV6-1 with TRBJ1-1; no definite D call. Trimming removed 3 bases at V and 6 bases at J, with 14 bases between. CDR3 length: 14 amino acids. The V gene's germline CDR1 is MNHNS and CDR2 SASEGT. This CDR3 reads CASSDGDISAEAFF. CDR3 DNA sequence: TGTGCCAGCAGTGACGGGGATATCTCGGCTGAAGCTTTCTTT.

The genes are TRBV7-8 and TRBJ2-1; D is perhaps TRBD1 (6 bases). CDR3 size: 18 residues. Trimming left V 1 base short and J 6 bases short, with 22 bases between. Germline lookup yields CDR1 SGHVS and CDR2 FQNEAQ. CDR3 nucleotides: TGTGCCAGCAGCTTAGATTGGGGGCGGGCCATAACGACCAATGAGCAGTTCTTC. Translated, it gives CASSLDWGRAITTNEQFF.

V usage is TRBV25-1 and J usage is TRBJ1-1, with D possibly being TRBD1 (5 bases). The CDR3 covers 18 residues. Germline V lookup: CDR1 MGHDK, CDR2 SYGVNS. V gave up 6 bases and J gave up 0 bases, with 23 bases separating them. The DNA for the CDR3 is TGTGCCAGCAGGGGCCGGGGGATCCGTTCCTTTTTGAACACTGAAGCTTTCTTT. Amino acid sequence: CASRGRGIRSFLNTEAFF. The variable domain in full, with the rest retrieved from reference TRBV25-1 and TRBJ1-1, is EADIYQTPRYLVIGTGKKITLECSQTMGHDKMYWYQQDPGMELHLIHYSYGVNSTEKGDLSSESTVSRIRTEHFPLTLESARPSHTSQYLCASRGRGIRSFLNTEAFFGQGTRLTVV.

V gene TRBV10-3 combines with J gene TRBJ1-2; D is unresolved. With 4 bases removed from V and 8 bases from J, the gap between germline ends came to 17 bases. CDR3 length equals 14 residues. CDR1 ENHRY and CDR2 SYGVKD come from the germline V gene. CDR3 protein: CAISARTGEQGYTF. The DNA of the CDR3 is TGTGCCATCAGTGCCAGGACGGGAGAGCAGGGCTACACCTTC.

This sequence joins TRBV2 and TRBJ1-1, with D possibly matching TRBD1 (6 bases). The CDR3 totals 15 residues. V was trimmed by 8 bases and J by 1 base, leaving 17 bases between them. Germline assignment: CDR1 SNHLY and CDR2 FYNNEI. As DNA, the CDR3 is TGTGCCAGCCCCTCCTCAGGGGCGTCGAACACTGAAGCTTTCTTT. Translated: CASPSSGASNTEAFF.

The J gene is TRBJ2-6, the V gene TRBV19, with D unclear. The CDR3 is made up of 13 amino acids. Per the germline V gene, CDR1 is LNHDA and CDR2 is SQIVND (reference sequence). Between the trimmed V and J ends, which lost 7 bases and 1 base, there was a span of 5 bases. CDR3 sequence: CASTPSGANVLTF. The CDR3 DNA reads as TGTGCCAGTACCCCGTCTGGGGCCAACGTCCTGACTTTC.

J is TRBJ1-2 and V is TRBV9; 7 bases map to TRBD1. The CDR3 runs to 17 residues. V was clipped by 5 bases and J by 2 bases; unmatched bases: 15. The germline gives CDR1 SGDLS, CDR2 YYNGEE. The CDR3 nucleotides read TGTGCCAGCAGTTACGACAGGGAAAGGTTGGGGAACTATGGCTACACCTTC. Protein: CASSYDRERLGNYGYTF.

This rearrangement joins TRBV6-5 to TRBJ2-7; a weak D match, TRBD2 (5 bases). There are 12 residues in the CDR3. Trimming removed 5 bases from V and 7 bases from J, with 12 bases in between. The germline CDR1 and CDR2 sequences are MNHEY and SVGAGI. CDR3 nucleotide sequence: TGTGCCAGCAGTCCCGGACTCGAGGAGCAGTACTTC. Protein: CASSPGLEEQYF.

CDR3 coding DNA: TGTGCCTGGCAGGGGACTAGCGGAACCTACGAGCAGTACTTC. It specifies CAWQGTSGTYEQYF. The chain carries TRBV30 and TRBJ2-7, with TRBD2 matching over 11 bases. Trimming removed 5 bases from V and 2 bases from J; junction bases left unmatched: 5. The CDR3 loop spans 14 amino acids. Germline lookup yields CDR1 GTSNPN and CDR2 SVGIG (reference sequence).